The rows below give T cell receptor beta chains drawn from one sample of a study of CD4 T cells in relation to SARS-CoV-2 and coronaviruses. These receptors have no identified antigens. Using immunoSEQ multiplex PCR, the repertoire was profiled, and TCRdb retains in-frame clones only, with some absent. Of 20,000 to 25,000 clones listed, 76% are singletons. The sample comprised CD4+ T cells from PBMCs, cultured in vitro. These receptors were obtained from a human donor in good health. Each CDR3 is given with its conserved first and last residue. A D gene is named only where the DNA matches it firmly. The size of a clone is reported for some rows only, either as once, few or many, or as a class for expanded clones.

v_call: TRBV5-1; j_call: TRBJ2-5; clone_size: once; d_call: -; cdr3_nt: TGCGCCAGCAGCTTGAGCAGGGGGGGAGAGACCCAGTACTTC; cdr3_aa: CASSLSRGGETQYF
v_call: TRBV6-5; j_call: TRBJ1-1; clone_size: -; d_call: -; cdr3_nt: TGTGCCAGCAGAGTTATGGGGGGCACTGAAGCTTTCTTT; cdr3_aa: CASRVMGGTEAFF
v_call: TRBV19; j_call: TRBJ1-1; clone_size: -; d_call: -; cdr3_nt: TGTGCCAGTAGCCCACCCGGGATACCGTTCAACACTGAAGCTTTCTTT; cdr3_aa: CASSPPGIPFNTEAFF
v_call: TRBV5-1; j_call: TRBJ2-1; clone_size: -; d_call: TRBD2; cdr3_nt: TGCGCCAGCAGACCACTAGCGGGGAGCTCCTACAATGAGCAGTTCTTC; cdr3_aa: CASRPLAGSSYNEQFF
v_call: TRBV9; j_call: TRBJ2-1; clone_size: -; d_call: -; cdr3_nt: TGTGCCAGCAGCGTAGTGTCCGGGGCGTACAATGAGCAGTTCTTC; cdr3_aa: CASSVVSGAYNEQFF
v_call: TRBV10-2; j_call: TRBJ1-5; clone_size: -; d_call: -; cdr3_nt: TGCGCCAGCAGTGAGGGCCGGTCTCAGCCCCAGCATTTT; cdr3_aa: CASSEGRSQPQHF
v_call: TRBV7-8; j_call: TRBJ2-4; clone_size: -; d_call: -; cdr3_nt: TGTGCCAGCAGCTTAGCGATGGGGGAATCCAGAAACATTCAGTACTTC; cdr3_aa: CASSLAMGESRNIQYF
v_call: TRBV5-6; j_call: TRBJ1-5; clone_size: -; d_call: TRBD1; cdr3_nt: TGTGCCAGCAGCTTCGGACAGGGAGGGCAGCCCCAGCATTTT; cdr3_aa: CASSFGQGGQPQHF
v_call: TRBV6-1; j_call: TRBJ2-1; clone_size: -; d_call: TRBD2; cdr3_nt: TGTGCCAGCAGTGAAGTGGTAGCGGGAGAAAATGAGCAGTTCTTC; cdr3_aa: CASSEVVAGENEQFF
v_call: TRBV29-1; j_call: TRBJ1-2; clone_size: -; d_call: TRBD1; cdr3_nt: TGCAGCGTTGAAGATCTTCAAGGGACAGGGGAAAGAAGGGGCTACACCTTC; cdr3_aa: CSVEDLQGTGERRGYTF
v_call: TRBV15; j_call: TRBJ2-7; clone_size: -; d_call: TRBD2; cdr3_nt: TGTGCCACCAGCAGAGAGATGGGGGGGATCGGCGACGAGCAGTACTTC; cdr3_aa: CATSREMGGIGDEQYF
v_call: TRBV4-2; j_call: TRBJ1-3; clone_size: -; d_call: -; cdr3_nt: TGTGCCAGCAGCCCCAAATCCGGGTTTCACACCATATATTTT; cdr3_aa: CASSPKSGFHTIYF
v_call: TRBV5-1; j_call: TRBJ2-7; clone_size: few; d_call: -; cdr3_nt: TGCGCCAGCAGCTTGGTGTCTAGCGAGCAGTACGAGCAGTACTTC; cdr3_aa: CASSLVSSEQYEQYF
v_call: TRBV6-5; j_call: TRBJ2-3; clone_size: -; d_call: -; cdr3_nt: TGTGCCAGCAGTTACAGGCAGCCTGGGGATACGCAGTATTTT; cdr3_aa: CASSYRQPGDTQYF
v_call: TRBV19; j_call: TRBJ1-5; clone_size: -; d_call: -; cdr3_nt: TGTGCCAGTAGTACAAGTGGGCTCCAGCCCCAGCATTTT; cdr3_aa: CASSTSGLQPQHF
v_call: TRBV6-1; j_call: TRBJ1-6; clone_size: few; d_call: -; cdr3_nt: TGTGCCAGCAGTGAAATAGGGCCGGGGGCGAGGTCACCCCTCCACTTT; cdr3_aa: CASSEIGPGARSPLHF
v_call: TRBV20-1; j_call: TRBJ2-7; clone_size: -; d_call: -; cdr3_nt: TGCAGTGCTAGTGAGAGAGGCCTGGGGGAGCAGTACTTC; cdr3_aa: CSASERGLGEQYF
v_call: TRBV2; j_call: TRBJ2-6; clone_size: -; d_call: -; cdr3_nt: TGTGCCAGCAGTGAATCAGGATCGGGGGCCAACGTCCTGACTTTC; cdr3_aa: CASSESGSGANVLTF
v_call: TRBV7-9; j_call: TRBJ2-2; clone_size: few; d_call: -; cdr3_nt: TGTGCCAGCAGCCCTCGATGGAACACCGGGGAGCTGTTTTTT; cdr3_aa: CASSPRWNTGELFF
v_call: TRBV6-5; j_call: TRBJ2-7; clone_size: -; d_call: -; cdr3_nt: TGTGCCAGCAACGAGGGGTACGAGCAGTACTTC; cdr3_aa: CASNEGYEQYF
v_call: TRBV28; j_call: TRBJ2-1; clone_size: -; d_call: TRBD2; cdr3_nt: TGTGCCAGCAGTCGTCGGACTAGCGGGACCTACAATGAGCAGTTCTTC; cdr3_aa: CASSRRTSGTYNEQFF
v_call: TRBV10-1; j_call: TRBJ2-3; clone_size: -; d_call: TRBD1; cdr3_nt: TGCGCCAGCAGTGAGTCGTGGACAGGCGGCCCAGATACGCAGTATTTT; cdr3_aa: CASSESWTGGPDTQYF
v_call: TRBV7-8; j_call: TRBJ2-2; clone_size: -; d_call: -; cdr3_nt: TGTGCCAGCAGCTTAGAGGGCCCCACAAGAACCGGGGAGCTGTTTTTT; cdr3_aa: CASSLEGPTRTGELFF
v_call: TRBV5-1; j_call: TRBJ2-7; clone_size: -; d_call: -; cdr3_nt: TGCGCCAGCAGCCGCCCCCAAAACAAGGGGTGTCAGTACTTC; cdr3_aa: CASSRPQNKGCQYF
v_call: TRBV5-1; j_call: TRBJ1-1; clone_size: -; d_call: -; cdr3_nt: TGCGCCAGCAGTTTCGGGTACTTTCCGGGAGACACTGAAGCTTTCTTT; cdr3_aa: CASSFGYFPGDTEAFF